These T cell receptor beta chains were read from a single sample in a study of blood T cell repertoires in COVID-19. Repertoires were generated with immunoSEQ multiplex PCR, while TCRdb's copy carries only in-frame clones and drops some. The table has some 200,000 clones, around four fifths seen once. What was sequenced was peripheral blood. The receptors come from an elderly woman with COVID-19, enrolled during active disease. CDR3s include the opening cysteine and the closing phenylalanine or tryptophan. The D gene is left open where the match is weak. Rows give clone size only sometimes, using once, few, many, or a class for an expanded clone.

TRBV6-5	TRBJ1-1	few	.	TGTGCCAGCAGCTCACAGAACACTGAAGCTTTCTTT	CASSSQNTEAFF
TRBV28	TRBJ2-2	.	.	TGTGCCAGCAGACTACCGGCCGGGGAGCTGTTTTTT	CASRLPAGELFF
TRBV12-3/TRBV12-4	TRBJ2-1	.	.	TGTGCCAGCAGTTTATTGGACAGAGAGCAGTTCTTC	CASSLLDREQFF
TRBV10-3	TRBJ2-7	.	.	TGTGCCATCAGTACAGGGTTGGGAACCTACGAGCAGTACTTC	CAISTGLGTYEQYF
TRBV28	TRBJ2-2	.	TRBD2	TGTGCCAGCAGGCGCGGGGGGCCAATCGGGGAGCTGTTTTTT	CASRRGGPIGELFF
TRBV3-1/TRBV3-2	TRBJ2-5	.	.	TGTGCCAGCAGCTCGGGGGAGACCCAGTACTTC	CASSSGETQYF
TRBV9	TRBJ1-4	.	TRBD1	TGTGCCAGCAGCGTGGGGACAGGGGGTATTTCAACTAATGAAAAACTGTTTTTT	CASSVGTGGISTNEKLFF
TRBV3-1/TRBV3-2	TRBJ2-1	.	TRBD2	TGTGCCAGCAGCCCCTCGCGGGGGAAGAACAATGAGCAGTTCTTC	CASSPSRGKNNEQFF
TRBV11-2	TRBJ2-4	.	.	TGTGCCAGCAGCTTAGGGGCGACCATTCAGTACTTC	CASSLGATIQYF
TRBV6-2/TRBV6-3	TRBJ1-2	once	TRBD1	TGTGCCAGCAGTTACGGTGGGACAGGGTATGGCTACACCTTC	CASSYGGTGYGYTF
TRBV5-4	TRBJ1-5	.	.	TGTGCCAGCAGCGCCGGGGGGGCAAAACAGCCCCAGCATTTT	CASSAGGAKQPQHF
TRBV18	TRBJ2-5	once	TRBD1	TGTGCCAGCTCAGACACGACGACAGGGAAGGACTTC	CASSDTTTGKDF
TRBV7-9	TRBJ1-2	.	.	TGTGCCAGCAGCTTAGGAGACAGAGGTGGCTACACCTTC	CASSLGDRGGYTF
TRBV10-2	TRBJ1-5	.	.	TGCGCCAGCAGCCGAGATACGAATCAGCCCCAGCATTTT	CASSRDTNQPQHF
TRBV2	TRBJ1-2	.	.	TGTGCCAGCAGTGAAGGCGGGGCTCGTGGCTACACCTTC	CASSEGGARGYTF
TRBV6-1	TRBJ1-6	.	.	TGTGCCAGCAGCGAAAGAATTGACAGACCCAATTCACCCCTCCACTTT	CASSERIDRPNSPLHF
TRBV3-1/TRBV3-2	TRBJ2-4	.	TRBD1	TGTGCCAGCAGCCCCCAGACAGGGGCCGGGAACATTCAGTACTTC	CASSPQTGAGNIQYF
TRBV7-9	TRBJ1-1	.	TRBD1	TGTGCCAGCAGCTCACAGGGGGGGAACACTGAAGCTTTCTTT	CASSSQGGNTEAFF
TRBV19	TRBJ1-1	.	.	TGTGCCTCTAAACAGAACTTTAACACTGAAGCTTTCTTT	CASKQNFNTEAFF
TRBV28	TRBJ1-2	.	.	TGTGCCAGCAGTTTTAGACACAGGGCGGGCTACACCTTC	CASSFRHRAGYTF
TRBV19	TRBJ1-3	.	TRBD1	TGTGCCAGTAGTACCCTACGACAGGGGGCCTCTGGAAACACCATATATTTT	CASSTLRQGASGNTIYF
TRBV7-9	TRBJ2-3	.	.	TGTGCCAGCAGCTCAATCGGGGGCACAGATACGCAGTATTTT	CASSSIGGTDTQYF
TRBV18	TRBJ1-1	.	TRBD1	TGTGCCAGCTCACCCCCGCAGGGGGAGAACACTGAAGCTTTCTTT	CASSPPQGENTEAFF
TRBV27	TRBJ2-3	.	.	TGTGCCAGCAGTTTACGAGGGGGTGGAACAGATACGCAGTATTTT	CASSLRGGGTDTQYF
TRBV6-5	TRBJ1-5	.	TRBD1	TGTGCCAGCATAGCGGGACAGGGCTTCAATCAGCCCCAGCATTTT	CASIAGQGFNQPQHF
TRBV12-3/TRBV12-4	TRBJ2-3	.	TRBD2	TGTGCCAGCAGCCTAGCGGGGGTGGATACGCAGTATTTT	CASSLAGVDTQYF
TRBV7-8	TRBJ2-3	.	TRBD2	TGTGCCAGCAGCCAAACCGGGGGGGCCGGGACAGATACGCAGTATTTT	CASSQTGGAGTDTQYF
TRBV5-1	TRBJ1-5	.	TRBD1	TGCGCCAGCAGCCTATTAGGACAGGGGGGCAATCAGCCCCAGCATTTT	CASSLLGQGGNQPQHF
TRBV18	TRBJ2-5	.	.	TGTGCCAGCTCACCGGGCGGGACTCAAGAGACCCAGTACTTC	CASSPGGTQETQYF
TRBV7-9	TRBJ2-3	.	TRBD2	TGTGCCAGCAGCGAGACTAGCGGGGGGGGAAAAAAGCCCACAGATACGCAGTATTTT	CASSETSGGGKKPTDTQYF
TRBV19	TRBJ1-1	.	.	TGTGCCAGTAGTAAAATCGACGCTGGGGGGACTGAAGCTTTCTTT	CASSKIDAGGTEAFF
TRBV5-1	TRBJ1-1	.	.	TGCGCCAGCAGCTTGCAGGGAGGGCAGTTTAACACTGAAGCTTTCTTT	CASSLQGGQFNTEAFF
TRBV19	TRBJ2-1	once	TRBD1	TGTGCCAGTAAACGGGACAGGGGATGGAATGAGCAGTTCTTC	CASKRDRGWNEQFF
TRBV19	TRBJ2-1	.	TRBD1	TGTGCCAGTAGTATAATTGTAGGGGGCGCGCAGGAGGAGCAGTTCTTC	CASSIIVGGAQEEQFF
TRBV4-1	TRBJ1-6	.	.	TGCGCCAGCAGCCACCTCTTGGCCGATTCACCCCTCCACTTT	CASSHLLADSPLHF
TRBV19	TRBJ1-1	.	.	TGTGCCAGTAGTTCCCCCGGCAGGGCCACTGAAGCTTTCTTT	CASSSPGRATEAFF
TRBV27	TRBJ2-4	.	.	TGTGCCAGCAGCCTCGCGGCCAAAAACATTCAGTACTTC	CASSLAAKNIQYF
TRBV19	TRBJ2-7	.	TRBD1	TGTGCCAGTAGTATGTACGGGAGACAGGGGGCCTACGAGCAGTACTTC	CASSMYGRQGAYEQYF
TRBV7-8	TRBJ1-6	.	TRBD1	TGTGCCAGCAGCCAGGGACAGGGGAATTCACCCCTCCACTTT	CASSQGQGNSPLHF
TRBV6-1	TRBJ2-7	.	.	TGTGCCAGCAGTGAAATGGTGGCAGGGGACATCTACGAGCAGTACTTC	CASSEMVAGDIYEQYF
TRBV27	TRBJ2-7	few	.	TGTGCCAGCAGAGACAGATACTACGAGCAGTACTTC	CASRDRYYEQYF
TRBV5-1	TRBJ2-7	once	.	TGCGCCAGCAGCTTCCATGGACGGGAGTCGGGCGGGCAGTACTTC	CASSFHGRESGGQYF
TRBV6-2/TRBV6-3	TRBJ2-7	once	.	TGTGCCAGCAGTTACTCGACACATTTTTATAACTACGAGCAGTACTTC	CASSYSTHFYNYEQYF
TRBV29-1	TRBJ1-4	few	.	TGCAGCGTTGAGGGGGACAACGAAAATGAAAAACTGTTTTTT	CSVEGDNENEKLFF
TRBV18	TRBJ1-3	once	.	TGTGCCAGCTCACCACCAAGCACAGGGCGAAACACCATATATTTT	CASSPPSTGRNTIYF
TRBV4-2	TRBJ1-1	.	TRBD1	TGTGCCAGCAGCCAAGATTTGGCAGGGGGGATGAACACTGAAGCTTTCTTT	CASSQDLAGGMNTEAFF
TRBV20-1	TRBJ2-2	.	.	TGCAGTGCTAGTGGGGGGCTCACCGGGGAGCTGTTTTTT	CSASGGLTGELFF
TRBV7-9	TRBJ2-6	few	.	TGTGCCAGCAGCTTCTTAGGGGCCAACGTCCTGACTTTC	CASSFLGANVLTF
TRBV24-1	TRBJ1-2	.	.	TGTGCCACCAGTGACCCACAGGGTAGGGGCTACACCTTC	CATSDPQGRGYTF
TRBV18	TRBJ2-2	.	TRBD1	TGTGCCAGCTCACCCAGACAGGGGGCAACCGGGGAGCTGTTTTTT	CASSPRQGATGELFF